These T cell receptor beta chains were read from a single sample in a study of T cell responses to AZD1222 COVID-19 vaccine. Measured with immunoSEQ multiplex PCR; TCRdb has only the in-frame clones, and not every one. The sample holds around 150,000 clones, 75% to 95% seen once. The starting material was peripheral blood, obtained 28 days after the second AZD1222 dose. The receptors here all came from an adult who received the AZD1222 COVID-19 vaccine. The CDR3 runs from the conserved cysteine through the conserved F or W.

v_call	cdr3_length	j_call	cdr3_aa
TRBV12-3/TRBV12-4	13	TRBJ1-6	CASSLVGRSPLHF
TRBV28	10	TRBJ1-1	CASRGTEAFF
TRBV4-1	15	TRBJ2-7	CASSQVGGLGYEQYF
TRBV2	11	TRBJ2-7	CASSSLYEQYF
TRBV3-1/TRBV3-2	16	TRBJ2-7	CASSQATRGLAYEQYF
TRBV5-4	16	TRBJ2-2	CASSSGGQLNTGELFF
TRBV5-1	15	TRBJ1-5	CASSVEGQINQPQHF
TRBV7-9	12	TRBJ2-3	CASSLGTDTQYF
TRBV5-1	16	TRBJ2-7	CASSFKLAGGGYEQYF
TRBV5-1	16	TRBJ2-7	CASSSPEGGWSYEQYF
TRBV11-2	16	TRBJ2-7	CASRRQVWGSSYEQYF
TRBV19	14	TRBJ2-7	CASSGQGPSYEQYF
TRBV7-8	15	TRBJ2-7	CASSLGGTGSYEQYF
TRBV10-1	15	TRBJ1-1	CASSTHREESTEAFF
TRBV11-2	16	TRBJ1-4	CASSSLSPGINEKLFF
TRBV12-3/TRBV12-4	12	TRBJ2-5	CASSYSPETQYF
TRBV7-8	16	TRBJ1-1	CASSSPGQAMNTEAFF
TRBV3-1/TRBV3-2	15	TRBJ1-4	CASSQDLGLNEKLFF
TRBV13	13	TRBJ2-5	CASTVGAQETQYF
TRBV7-9	13	TRBJ1-6	CASSYQGASPLHF
TRBV2	14	TRBJ2-7	CASSATMGDGEQYF
TRBV3-1/TRBV3-2	13	TRBJ1-1	CASSHEVGTEAFF
TRBV2	11	TRBJ2-7	CASSPWDEQYF
TRBV5-6	15	TRBJ2-5	CASSLPNGGGETQYF
TRBV7-9	13	TRBJ2-2	CASSLLEYGELFF
TRBV6-6	13	TRBJ1-2	CASSSGTGGGYTF
TRBV5-1	20	TRBJ2-3	CASSLGLAGAYTSSTDTQYF
TRBV12-3/TRBV12-4	13	TRBJ1-2	CASSPSDYYGYTF
TRBV5-5	15	TRBJ1-2	CASSLEVGKDYGYTF
TRBV20-1	15	TRBJ2-7	CSASFLAGAGYEQYF
TRBV5-1	15	TRBJ2-2	CASSLAGQGNGELFF
TRBV6-2/TRBV6-3	15	TRBJ2-1	CASSYSGTSYNEQFF
TRBV6-1	14	TRBJ1-6	CASSEAGRDSPLHF
TRBV5-6	12	TRBJ2-1	CASSLVGGEQFF
TRBV2	13	TRBJ1-1	CASSERRESEAFF
TRBV5-6	13	TRBJ1-2	CASSPGSAYGYTF
TRBV30	12	TRBJ1-4	CAGYRGHEKLFF
TRBV6-4	14	TRBJ1-2	CASSDQGDSGGYTF
TRBV6-6	13	TRBJ2-7	CASSYRSSYEQYF
TRBV14	18	TRBJ1-2	CASSLGRSSRGDRYGYTF
TRBV2	18	TRBJ2-7	CASLGTSGSGSSPYEQYF
TRBV28	14	TRBJ1-2	CASSFRTGFLGYTF
TRBV10-1	15	TRBJ1-2	CASSGRTGKGYGYTF
TRBV19	13	TRBJ1-5	CASRGQFNQPQHF
TRBV6-5	13	TRBJ2-7	CASSYGAAYEQYF
TRBV6-5	13	TRBJ2-5	CASRRASEETQYF
TRBV6-1	17	TRBJ1-1	CASSEGSGGAMNTEAFF
TRBV27	13	TRBJ2-7	CASSFAGSYEQYF
TRBV3-1/TRBV3-2	16	TRBJ2-1	CASRQVSSGGYNEQFF
TRBV7-8	12	TRBJ2-7	CASSSGHNEQYF
TRBV18	15	TRBJ2-5	CASSPPGPESETQYF
TRBV14	15	TRBJ2-7	CASSLVTGSRYEQYF
TRBV19	15	TRBJ2-1	CASRGSQITYNEQFF